The 22 T cell receptor beta chains below all came from one sample that was sequenced in a study of blood T cell repertoires in COVID-19. The table came from immunoSEQ multiplex PCR; TCRdb's copy has only in-frame clones and leaves some out. The profile shows around 25,000 clones, 55% to 85% of them singletons. Sequencing input: peripheral blood. The receptors here all came from a woman of 80 years or more with acute or convalescent COVID-19.

J is TRBJ2-1 and V is TRBV6-6, with 13 bases aligning to TRBD2. From germline, CDR1 is MNHNY and CDR2 SVGAGI (reference sequence). V dropped 5 bases and J dropped 1; count of bases not matched to a gene: 5. The CDR3 is 17 residues long. DNA for the CDR3: TGTGCCAGCAGTCGGACTAGCGGGAGACAATCCTACAATGAGCAGTTCTTC. It encodes CASSRTSGRQSYNEQFF.

The V and J genes are TRBV30 and TRBJ2-6; D remains ambiguous. Trimming took 2 bases from V and 0 from J, leaving 2 bases between them. The CDR3 totals 13 residues. CDR1 is GTSNPN, CDR2 SVGIG, per germline (reference sequence). CDR3 loop: CAWSRSGANVLTF. CDR3 nucleotide sequence: TGTGCCTGGAGTCGCTCTGGGGCCAACGTCCTGACTTTC.

The sample holds one count of this clone. The CDR3 region has the DNA TGTGCCAGCAGCTTAGCTTCTACGGGGGGCGGTGAGGAGACCCAGTACTTC. This encodes CASSLASTGGGEETQYF. V is TRBV11-3 and J is TRBJ2-5; TRBD2 is a possible D gene (7 bases). In germline, CDR1 is SGHNT, CDR2 YENEEA. V was pared by 1 base and J by 5 bases, with 20 bases between. The CDR3 has 17 amino acids.

DNA for the CDR3: TGCGCCAGCAGCCCCTCCCAAACTAGCGGGGGGGCCTGGAATACGCAGTATTTT. Its protein product is CASSPSQTSGGAWNTQYF. This chain connects TRBV5-1 to TRBJ2-3; 13 bases match TRBD2. Per germline, CDR1 SGHRS and CDR2 YFSETQ. The CDR3 runs to 18 residues. Trimming cost V 4 bases and J 7 bases; bases outside gene matches: 15.

The rearrangement uses TRBV30 and TRBJ2-5; no reliable D call. Between the trimmed V and J ends, which lost 4 bases and 1 base, there was a span of 4 bases. CDR1 and CDR2 from the germline V gene are GTSNPN and SVGIG (reference sequence). This CDR3 region has 11 residues. The CDR3 is CAWNSQETQYF. In nucleotides, the CDR3 is TGTGCCTGGAACAGCCAAGAGACCCAGTACTTC.

The chain has TRBV7-9 and TRBJ2-5, with D maybe TRBD1 (5 bases). Deletions cut 10 bases from V and 0 bases from J, with 9 bases between. The CDR3 extends over 12 amino acids. The germline V gene has CDR1 SEHNR and CDR2 FQNEAQ (reference sequence). In DNA form, the CDR3 reads TGTGCCACAGCGACAGACCAAGAGACCCAGTACTTC. Residues: CATATDQETQYF.

The chain uses TRBV3-1 (or the pseudogene TRBV3-2) and TRBJ2-7, with TRBD1 identical over 7 bases. The CDR3 has 16 residues. The ends lost 1 base at V and 4 bases at J; junction bases unmatched: 10. The V gene's germline CDR1 is LGHDT and CDR2 YNNKEL (reference sequence). The CDR3 loop reads CASSQVFGTDIYEQYF. Written as DNA, the CDR3 is TGTGCCAGCAGCCAAGTTTTTGGGACAGACATTTACGAGCAGTACTTC.

J is TRBJ2-6 and V is TRBV7-9; D may be TRBD1 (5 bases). This CDR3 comprises 15 residues. Germline values: CDR1 SEHNR, CDR2 FQNEAQ (reference sequence). Between the trimmed V and J ends, which lost 5 bases and 0 bases, there was a span of 8 bases. The CDR3 DNA follows: TGTGCCAGCAGCCGACAGCGCTCTGGGGCCAACGTCCTGACTTTC. Amino acid sequence: CASSRQRSGANVLTF. The variable domain in full, completed from reference TRBV7-9 and TRBJ2-6, reads DTGVSQNPRHKITKRGQNVTFRCDPISEHNRLYWYRQTLGQGPEFLTYFQNEAQLEKSRLLSDRFSAERPKGSFSTLEIQRTEQGDSAMYLCASSRQRSGANVLTFGAGSRLTVL.

The chain recombines TRBV6-5 with TRBJ1-2, with 7 bases fitting TRBD1. The germline gives CDR1 MNHEY, CDR2 SVGAGI. The CDR3 covers 14 residues. With 1 base clipped from V and 5 bases from J, the junction kept 4 bases outside the gene matches. CDR3 sequence reads: CASSYYGTAYGYTF. The CDR3 coding sequence is TGTGCCAGCAGTTACTACGGGACAGCATATGGCTACACCTTC.

V gene TRBV6-5 combines with J gene TRBJ1-2, with D perhaps matching TRBD1 (5 bases). The CDR3 covers 14 residues. Deletions cut 0 bases from V and 4 bases from J, with 9 bases between. Germline assignment: CDR1 MNHEY and CDR2 SVGAGI. In DNA form, the CDR3 reads TGTGCCAGCAGTTACTCGGCGGGACTCTATGGCTACACCTTC. Its translation is CASSYSAGLYGYTF.

The chain combines TRBV9 with TRBJ1-3; 7 positions match TRBD1. The CDR3 totals 16 residues. Trimming removed 5 bases from V and 2 bases from J; junction bases left unmatched: 10. Germline V gives CDR1 SGDLS, CDR2 YYNGEE. CDR3 region: CASSSSIRGTGNTIYF. The CDR3 DNA sequence: TGTGCCAGCAGTTCATCAATCAGGGGGACTGGAAACACCATATATTTT. Complete variable domain (other parts from reference TRBV9 and TRBJ1-3): DSGVTQTPKHLITATGQRVTLRCSPRSGDLSVYWYQQSLDQGLQFLIQYYNGEERAKGNILERFSAQQFPDLHSELNLSSLELGDSALYFCASSSSIRGTGNTIYFGEGSWLTVV.

This clone was recorded many times. The J gene is TRBJ2-4, the V gene TRBV6-2 or TRBV6-3; 8 bases align to TRBD1. Germline V lookup: CDR1 MNHEY, CDR2 SVGEGT. The CDR3 is made up of 15 amino acids. V lost 4 bases, J lost 6 bases, and 8 bases stayed unmatched. DNA for the CDR3: TGTGCCAGCAGTTCTCCGGGACAGGTGATAAACATTCAGTACTTC. This sequence encodes CASSSPGQVINIQYF.

The V gene is TRBV24-1, the J gene TRBJ1-5; D not certain. CDR1 is KGHDR and CDR2 is SFDVKD in the germline V gene. This CDR3 spans 14 amino acids. V gave up 3 bases and J gave up 1 base, with 6 bases separating them. CDR3 residues: CATSDTGSNQPQHF. CDR3 DNA: TGTGCCACCAGTGATACGGGGAGCAATCAGCCCCAGCATTTT.

This chain links TRBV5-1 with TRBJ1-2; a weak D match, TRBD1 (6 bases). This CDR3 is 13 amino acids long. Germline V gives CDR1 SGHRS, CDR2 YFSETQ. V was trimmed by 3 bases and J by 3 bases, leaving 9 bases between them. This chain's CDR3 is CASSWDNDYGYTF. The CDR3 region has the DNA TGCGCCAGCAGCTGGGACAACGACTATGGCTACACCTTC.

The CDR3 nucleotides read TGTGCCAGCAGGCTAGCCAACGACGAGCAGTACTTC. Its translation: CASRLANDEQYF. The rearrangement joins TRBV2 to TRBJ2-7, with D maybe TRBD2 (5 bases). This CDR3 is built from 12 residues. Germline V gene data show CDR1 as SNHLY and CDR2 as FYNNEI. V was pared by 6 bases and J by 5 bases, with 11 bases between.

This clone has a single count. The rearrangement uses TRBV19 and TRBJ2-7; 9 bases are shared with TRBD1. The junction had 8 bases not matched to a gene; V was cut back by 5 bases and J by 3 bases. Germline V gene sequence: CDR1 LNHDA, CDR2 SQIVND (reference sequence). The CDR3 spans 15 residues. The CDR3 DNA sequence: TGTGCCAGTAGTCCTATTTCGACAGGGGGCTACGAGCAGTACTTC. Residues: CASSPISTGGYEQYF.

The chain's CDR3 is CASSLDSQNTGELFF. The CDR3 region has the DNA TGTGCCAGCAGCTTGGACAGTCAGAACACCGGGGAGCTGTTTTTT. The chain combines TRBV11-3 with TRBJ2-2; possible D gene TRBD1, 6 bases. V lost 3 bases and J lost 1, with 9 bases in between. This CDR3 is 15 amino acids long. Germline V gene sequence: CDR1 SGHNT, CDR2 YENEEA.

Notes on this clone: Additional DNA sequences in this sample encode the identical CDR3. This chain uses TRBV28 with TRBJ1-2, with TRBD1 matching over 9 bases. In germline, CDR1 is MDHEN, CDR2 SYDVKM. With V trimmed by 6 bases and J by 7 bases, 6 bases remained unmatched. This CDR3 region has 13 residues. The chain's CDR3 is CASSPGQGPGYTF. The CDR3 DNA reads TGTGCCAGCAGCCCGGGACAGGGTCCTGGCTACACCTTC.

The chain couples TRBV21-1 to TRBJ2-3; whether TRBD1, the table's D call, matches the DNA was not checked. TRBV21-1 is given as a pseudogene. This CDR3 has 19 amino acids. The CDR3 nucleotides are TGTGCCAGCAGCAAACTGGGGGCTATCGAAGCCCCTAGCACAGATACGCAGTATTTT. It codes for CASSKLGAIEAPSTDTQYF.

The V call is TRBV4-1, the J call TRBJ2-2; 7 bases match TRBD2. There are 14 residues in the CDR3. V was clipped by 6 bases and J by 4 bases; unmatched bases: 5. Germline V gene lookup returns CDR1 MGHRA and CDR2 YSYEKL. CDR3 sequence: CASRDGRVTGELFF. Here the CDR3 DNA reads TGCGCCAGCAGAGATGGGAGGGTCACCGGGGAGCTGTTTTTT.

The J gene is TRBJ2-3, the V gene TRBV10-2, with D possibly TRBD1 on 6 matching bases. CDR3 length equals 14 residues. Germline V lookup: CDR1 WSHSY, CDR2 SAAADI. With 8 bases removed from V and 4 bases from J, the gap between germline ends came to 16 bases. The CDR3: CASSQGVVADTQYF. For the CDR3, the DNA is TGCGCCAGCTCACAGGGTGTAGTGGCAGATACGCAGTATTTT.

The chain is built from TRBV20-1 and TRBJ2-5, with D maybe TRBD2 (6 bases). V lost 3 bases and J lost 1, with 9 bases in between. The germline V gene has CDR1 DFQATT and CDR2 SNEGSKA (reference sequence). This CDR3 region has 13 residues. The CDR3 loop reads CSASWRGQETQYF. CDR3 nucleotide sequence: TGCAGTGCTAGTTGGCGGGGCCAAGAGACCCAGTACTTC.